These 3 T cell receptor beta chains share one sample of origin, sequenced in a study of blood T cells in healthy people across ages. Alongside a J-beta primer mix, a sample-barcoded 5' primer served in a second PCR lasting about 6 to 12 cycles. One entry per CDR3 protein, called by TCRdb with MiXCR from the 5' RACE reads. Of 550,000 to 700,000 distinct CDR3 sequences detected, roughly 29% appear once; the ten largest clones hold about 18%. Sequenced: blood. The receptors were gathered from a woman in her seventies in good health.

This clonotype showed up just a few times. The chain joins TRBV5-1 to TRBJ2-5; 11 bases align to TRBD2. The CDR3 is made up of 16 amino acids. The V gene end was trimmed by 6 bases and the J gene end by 5 bases; junction bases not matched to a gene: 12. Germline V CDR1 and CDR2: SGHRS, YFSETQ. CDR3 in DNA: TGCGCCAGCACCCCCTTCCCTAGCGGGGGGATTGAGACCCAGTACTTC. The encoded protein is CASTPFPSGGIETQYF.

This chain connects TRBV10-3 to TRBJ2-6, with TRBD2 as a possible D gene (6 bases). CDR1 and CDR2 from the germline V gene are ENHRY and SYGVKD. The CDR3 runs 20 residues. Trimming took 3 bases from V and 4 from J, leaving 25 bases between them. CDR3 sequence: CAISEGQNLGGARGANVLTF. CDR3 in DNA: TGTGCCATCAGTGAAGGTCAGAACCTTGGAGGGGCGCGGGGGGCCAACGTCCTGACTTTC.

This chain connects TRBV7-2 to TRBJ2-3; 11 bases are a match to TRBD2. The CDR3 covers 16 residues. Germline values: CDR1 SGHTA, CDR2 FQGNSA. Germline trimming cut 4 bases from V and 3 bases from J; bases unmatched to any gene: 6. The CDR3 nucleotides read TGTGCCAGCAGCTCGACTAGCGGGATACGAACAGATACGCAGTATTTT. Its protein product is CASSSTSGIRTDTQYF.